Following are 32 T cell receptor beta chains from one sample sequenced in a study of blood T cell repertoires in COVID-19 (dated by TCRdb to 2018 to 2020). Library preparation used the immunoSEQ multiplex PCR assay. As stored in TCRdb, this immuneACCESS dataset retains in-frame rearrangements with V and J assigned. A fraction of the clones does not appear; measured against another copy, unresolved V genes explain less than half of the discrepancy, and the remainder lacks a known reason. This sample gives tens of thousands of clones in total; 75% to 90% of them show up just once. Of the sample, less than 4% falls within the top ten clones. The sequenced sample consisted of peripheral blood. The receptors were gathered from a human donor in a cohort sampled during active COVID-19.

The CDR3 region is CASSKHHRGNTGDEQFF. The CDR3 DNA reads as TGTGCCAGCAGCAAACATCACAGGGGGAACACGGGAGATGAGCAGTTCTTC. The V gene is TRBV9, the J gene TRBJ2-1; 8 bases are shared with TRBD1. V lost 4 bases and J lost 8; bases outside the gene matches: 17. The CDR3 covers 17 residues. Germline V gives CDR1 SGDLS, CDR2 YYNGEE.

The J gene is TRBJ2-1, the V gene TRBV18, with D possibly being TRBD2 (6 bases). Germline V gene sequence: CDR1 KGHSH, CDR2 LQKENI. V was pared by 4 bases and J by 5 bases, with 12 bases between. CDR3 length: 14 amino acids. The CDR3 DNA follows: TGTGCCAGCTCACTAGCGGCGATAAACAATGAGCAGTTCTTC. It codes for CASSLAAINNEQFF.

This chain joins TRBV7-9 and TRBJ2-7; 10 bases fit TRBD1. Germline CDR1 and CDR2: SEHNR and FQNEAQ (reference sequence). This CDR3 spans 15 amino acids. V lost 5 bases, J lost 2 bases, and 6 bases stayed unmatched. The CDR3, as DNA: TGTGCCAGCAGCCACGGGACAGGGGAACCCTACGAGCAGTACTTC. This codes for CASSHGTGEPYEQYF.

The CDR3 region is CASSIGTGGDTQYF. The CDR3 DNA follows: TGTGCCAGTAGTATAGGGACCGGGGGAGATACGCAGTATTTT. This chain joins TRBV19 and TRBJ2-3, with a tentative D call TRBD2 (6 bases). Per the germline V gene, CDR1 is LNHDA and CDR2 is SQIVND (reference sequence). The CDR3 extends over 14 amino acids. V lost 1 base, J lost 5 bases, and 10 bases lay in between. Complete variable domain (other parts from reference TRBV19 and TRBJ2-3): DGGITQSPKYLFRKEGQNVTLSCEQNLNHDAMYWYRQDPGQGLRLIYYSQIVNDFQKGDIAEGYSVSREKKESFPLTVTSAQKNPTAFYLCASSIGTGGDTQYFGPGTRLTVL.

The genes are TRBV19 and TRBJ1-2; TRBD1 matches at 8 bases. The trim removed 1 base at V and 3 bases at J, leaving 10 bases unmatched. Germline V CDR1 and CDR2: LNHDA, SQIVND (reference sequence). CDR3 length equals 17 residues. CDR3 in amino acids: CASSIGGQGARYYGYTF. The CDR3 region has the DNA TGTGCCAGTAGTATAGGAGGGCAGGGGGCGCGATACTATGGCTACACCTTC.

This clone counts as large (0.1 to 1%). V gene TRBV27 combines with J gene TRBJ2-1; D remains unclear. Germline CDR1 MNHEY, CDR2 SMNVEV (reference sequence). The CDR3 has 13 residues. V was pared by 3 bases and J by 1 base, with 4 bases between. The CDR3 DNA is TGTGCCAGCAGTTTCTTTTCCTACAATGAGCAGTTCTTC. It codes for CASSFFSYNEQFF.

This sequence joins TRBV4-1 and TRBJ2-7; D is possibly TRBD1 (6 bases). Trimming removed 2 bases from V and 3 bases from J, with 11 bases in between. The germline V gene has CDR1 MGHRA and CDR2 YSYEKL. CDR3 length: 14 residues. This chain's CDR3 is CASSQHRTDYEQYF. The CDR3 nucleotides are TGCGCCAGCAGCCAACACCGGACAGACTACGAGCAGTACTTC.

This chain uses TRBV5-1 with TRBJ1-2, with TRBD1 matching 7 bases. The J segment lost 4 bases and the V segment lost 4 bases, leaving 7 bases of the junction unmatched. CDR3 length: 14 residues. CDR1 SGHRS and CDR2 YFSETQ come from the germline V gene. CDR3 nucleotides: TGCGCCAGCAGCCTTGTAAGGGACAGCTATGGCTACACCTTC. It is translated as CASSLVRDSYGYTF. Complete variable domain (other parts from reference TRBV5-1 and TRBJ1-2): KAGVTQTPRYLIKTRGQQVTLSCSPISGHRSVSWYQQTPGQGLQFLFEYFSETQRNKGNFPGRFSGRQFSNSRSEMNVSTLELGDSALYLCASSLVRDSYGYTFGSGTRLTVV.

This clone was detected ten times or more. The CDR3 protein is CASSQDAMAGETEAFF. The CDR3 nucleotides are TGCGCCAGCAGCCAAGATGCTATGGCCGGGGAGACTGAAGCTTTCTTT. The chain is built from TRBV4-3 and TRBJ1-1; D remains unclear. Germline CDR1 and CDR2: LGHNA and YSLEER. The CDR3 has 16 residues. Trimming took off 0 bases at V and 5 bases at J, with 16 bases between the two ends.

The chain is built from TRBV18 and TRBJ2-7, with D maybe TRBD1 (5 bases). The CDR3 totals 14 residues. CDR1 is KGHSH and CDR2 is LQKENI in the germline V gene. V was cut by 3 bases and J by 1 base, with 10 bases left in between. CDR3 nucleotides: TGTGCCAGCTCACCTAGGCAGGGATCCTACGAGCAGTACTTC. Its translation is CASSPRQGSYEQYF.

The rearrangement links TRBV19 to TRBJ2-7, with D tentatively TRBD1 (7 bases). The CDR3 loop spans 14 amino acids. Trimming took 5 bases from V and 2 from J, leaving 13 bases between them. The germline V gene has CDR1 LNHDA and CDR2 SQIVND (reference sequence). The CDR3 DNA reads as TGTGCCAGTAGTTGGGCAGGGGGGACCTACGAGCAGTACTTC. It encodes CASSWAGGTYEQYF.

The chain carries TRBV18 and TRBJ2-6, with TRBD1 matching over 7 bases. From germline, CDR1 is KGHSH and CDR2 LQKENI. V trimming: 8 bases; J trimming: 1 base; junction bases outside the gene matches: 23. The CDR3 contains 21 residues. The CDR3 sequence: CASPSETGLTTSPSGANVLTF. The DNA of the CDR3 is TGTGCCAGCCCCTCTGAGACAGGGCTGACTACGTCCCCATCTGGGGCCAACGTCCTGACTTTC.

The J gene is TRBJ1-5, the V gene TRBV7-2, with a tentative D call TRBD1 (5 bases). Germline-derived CDR1 and CDR2 are SGHTA and FQGNSA. This CDR3 is 16 amino acids long. V was trimmed by 1 base and J by 3 bases, leaving 13 bases between them. The CDR3 DNA sequence: TGTGCCAGCAGCTTAGATTCGGGGGGGTCCAATCAGCCCCAGCATTTT. The encoded protein is CASSLDSGGSNQPQHF.

The chain employs TRBV3-1 (or the pseudogene TRBV3-2) and TRBJ2-1, with 11 bases identical to TRBD2. CDR1 LGHDT and CDR2 YNNKEL come from the germline V gene (reference sequence). V lost 7 bases, J lost 9 bases, and 11 bases stayed unmatched. CDR3 size: 15 residues. CDR3 DNA sequence: TGTGCCAGCAAGTCCCTACTAGCGGGAGCAGTTGAGCAGTTCTTC. Translated, it gives CASKSLLAGAVEQFF.

The chain couples TRBV24-1 to TRBJ2-6, with D unresolved. Germline V gene sequence: CDR1 KGHDR, CDR2 SFDVKD. This CDR3 comprises 15 residues. Trimming left V 3 bases short and J 4 bases short, with 9 bases between. CDR3 sequence reads: CATSDPARGANVLTF. In nucleotides, the CDR3 is TGTGCCACCAGTGATCCTGCTCGGGGGGCCAACGTCCTGACTTTC.

This chain links TRBV2 with TRBJ1-5; perhaps TRBD1 as D (6 bases). There are 13 residues in the CDR3. Germline V gene data show CDR1 as SNHLY and CDR2 as FYNNEI. Deletions cut 6 bases from V and 6 bases from J, with 12 bases between. The CDR3, as DNA: TGTGCCAGCAGGCAGGGGTCGGTTCAGCCCCAGCATTTT. This translates into CASRQGSVQPQHF.

This clone has more than one count but fewer than ten. The CDR3 region is CASSLQVNEQFF. The CDR3 DNA reads TGTGCCAGCAGCTTGCAGGTGAATGAGCAGTTCTTC. The chain joins TRBV5-6 to TRBJ2-1; D gene uncertain. In germline, CDR1 is SGHDT, CDR2 YYEEEE. Trimming stripped 1 base from V and 7 bases from J, with 6 bases between. This CDR3 has 12 residues.

The gene calls are TRBV10-3 and TRBJ2-2, with 8 bases fitting TRBD2. Germline V CDR1 and CDR2: ENHRY, SYGVKD. This CDR3 comprises 14 residues. The V and J ends lost 6 bases and 2 bases, in that order; junction bases with no gene match: 2. The DNA for the CDR3 is TGTGCCATCAGCGGGGGGGCCAACACCGGGGAGCTGTTTTTT. Translation: CAISGGANTGELFF.

The chain couples TRBV7-2 to TRBJ1-1; D unclear. Germline CDR1 is SGHTA and CDR2 is FQGNSA. The CDR3 totals 13 residues. Between the trimmed V and J ends, which lost 6 bases and 1 base, there was a span of 9 bases. The CDR3 coding sequence is TGTGCCAGCAGGATGAGTCAGAACACTGAAGCTTTCTTT. Translating it yields CASRMSQNTEAFF.

The chain is built from TRBV27 and TRBJ2-1; tentatively, D is TRBD2 (6 bases). The CDR3 covers 19 residues. V lost 1 base, J lost 0 bases, and 19 bases lay in between. Germline lookup yields CDR1 MNHEY and CDR2 SMNVEV (reference sequence). The CDR3 DNA follows: TGTGCCAGCAGTTTATGGGGAGGTTTAGCAGCCAGCTCCTACAATGAGCAGTTCTTC. Translating it yields CASSLWGGLAASSYNEQFF.

J is TRBJ2-7 and V is TRBV28; 7 nucleotides line up with TRBD1. The CDR3 totals 12 residues. V was pared by 6 bases and J by 3 bases, with 2 bases of the junction left unmatched. Germline V CDR1 and CDR2: MDHEN, SYDVKM. The CDR3 loop is CASRRDSYEQYF. CDR3 coding DNA: TGTGCCAGCAGACGGGACAGCTACGAGCAGTACTTC.

This clone was recorded once. V and J are TRBV6-5 and TRBJ2-3, with D maybe TRBD1 (5 bases). Germline-derived CDR1 and CDR2 are MNHEY and SVGAGI. Deletions cut 11 bases from V and 0 bases from J, with 18 bases between. The CDR3 is made up of 15 amino acids. CDR3 in DNA: TGTGCCGCCCGAGGACACTCTGCTAGCACAGATACGCAGTATTTT. It yields the protein CAARGHSASTDTQYF.

The V gene is TRBV7-9, the J gene TRBJ1-2; TRBD1 matches at 9 bases. The CDR3 runs to 14 residues. V dropped 1 base and J dropped 10; count of bases not matched to a gene: 7. CDR1 is SEHNR and CDR2 is FQNEAQ in the germline V gene (reference sequence). CDR3 protein: CASSLVVGQGHYTF. The DNA for the CDR3 is TGTGCCAGCAGCTTAGTTGTTGGACAGGGGCACTACACCTTC.

The gene calls are TRBV30 and TRBJ1-3; D possibly corresponds to TRBD1 (5 bases). Germline CDR1 and CDR2: GTSNPN and SVGIG (reference sequence). The V gene lost 0 bases and the J gene lost 0 bases, with 27 bases spanning the gap. This CDR3 is built from 21 residues. CDR3 amino acids: CAWSVYSGVYSQGRSGNTIYF. The CDR3 nucleotides are TGTGCCTGGAGTGTATATTCGGGGGTGTACTCGCAGGGCCGCTCTGGAAACACCATATATTTT.

V and J are TRBV7-2 and TRBJ1-6; D not resolved. V dropped 5 bases and J dropped 0 bases, with 14 bases sitting between them. The V gene's germline CDR1 is SGHTA and CDR2 FQGNSA. There are 17 residues in the CDR3. This chain's CDR3 is CASSTLGRSSYNSPLHF. The CDR3 DNA sequence: TGTGCCAGCAGCACTTTGGGCCGCAGCTCCTATAATTCACCCCTCCACTTT.

This clone was seen a few times. This rearrangement joins TRBV27 to TRBJ2-7, with 9 bases fitting TRBD1. This CDR3 spans 18 amino acids. Germline values: CDR1 MNHEY, CDR2 SMNVEV (reference sequence). V lost 0 bases and J lost 3; bases outside the gene matches: 12. Here the CDR3 reads CASSLSRGTGRSFYEQYF. The CDR3 bases are TGTGCCAGCAGTTTATCTAGAGGGACAGGGAGGTCTTTCTACGAGCAGTACTTC.

V and J are TRBV3-1 (or the pseudogene TRBV3-2) and TRBJ1-5, with D unresolved. Germline loops: CDR1 LGHDT, CDR2 YNNKEL (reference sequence). Between the trimmed V and J ends, which lost 3 bases and 0 bases, there was a span of 6 bases. The length of the CDR3 is 14 residues. The chain's CDR3 is CASSHLYSNQPQHF. The CDR3 DNA reads TGTGCCAGCAGCCACCTCTATAGCAATCAGCCCCAGCATTTT.

In its sample, this clone was seen once. The chain carries TRBV7-3 and TRBJ2-1, with D maybe TRBD1 (6 bases). The germline V and J ends were trimmed by 0 bases and 3 bases, with 6 bases remaining between them. Germline V lookup: CDR1 SGHTA, CDR2 FQGTGA. CDR3 length equals 14 residues. CDR3 amino acids: CASSLTGGYNEQFF. The CDR3 coding sequence is TGTGCCAGCAGCTTAACAGGGGGCTACAATGAGCAGTTCTTC.

The chain couples TRBV4-3 to TRBJ1-2; TRBD1 matches 10 bases. CDR3 length: 14 residues. The V gene's germline CDR1 is LGHNA and CDR2 YSLEER. With V trimmed by 4 bases and J by 4 bases, 3 bases remained unmatched. For the CDR3, the DNA is TGCGCCAGCAGCCGCGGGACAGGGGTCTATGGCTACACCTTC. Its translation: CASSRGTGVYGYTF.

This chain joins TRBV5-4 and TRBJ1-1; D gene uncertain. The ends were cut back, 3 bases at V and 1 base at J, with 10 bases in the middle. Germline CDR1 is SGHNT and CDR2 is YYREEE (reference sequence). This CDR3 spans 14 amino acids. The CDR3 sequence: CASSYPRGNTEAFF. The DNA of the CDR3 is TGTGCCAGCAGCTACCCGCGGGGGAACACTGAAGCTTTCTTT.

The chain recombines TRBV7-2 with TRBJ2-2, with TRBD2 matching 9 bases. CDR1 and CDR2 (germline): SGHTA, FQGNSA. CDR3 length equals 16 residues. J lost 4 bases, V lost 3 bases, and 6 bases had no gene match. The CDR3 DNA reads as TGTGCCAGCAGCTTCTTAGCGGGAGATTTCACCGGGGAGCTGTTTTTT. Its translation is CASSFLAGDFTGELFF. Supplemented by reference TRBV7-2 and TRBJ2-2, the full variable domain reads GAGVSQSPSNKVTEKGKDVELRCDPISGHTALYWYRQSLGQGLEFLIYFQGNSAPDKSGLPSDRFSAERTGGSVSTLTIQRTQQEDSAVYLCASSFLAGDFTGELFFGEGSRLTVL.

The chain uses TRBV6-6 and TRBJ1-6, with D possibly TRBD1 on 6 matching bases. CDR3 length: 14 amino acids. CDR1 and CDR2 from the germline V gene are MNHNY and SVGAGI (reference sequence). The ends were cut back, 9 bases at V and 7 bases at J, with 16 bases in the middle. The CDR3 coding sequence is TGTGCCAGTAAACAGGGTCAAACGAATTCACCCCTCCACTTT. It codes for CASKQGQTNSPLHF.